This TCR beta chain originates from a study of beta chain features in type 1 diabetes. Expressed TCRB transcripts were sequenced because the entire RNA isolate underwent reverse transcription. Profiling relied on immunoSEQ multiplex PCR, and the TCRdb table lists in-frame clones only, not all of them. The repertoire includes roughly 240,000 clones, 13% to 15% of them detected once, and around 0.025% sits in the top ten. Points on this clone: Its target is unknown.

Notes on the study in general: Patients' naive, central memory and Treg TCRB repertoires seemed closer to one another than those of healthy donors. Across all four CD4+ subsets, people with type 1 diabetes showed modestly shorter TCRB CDR3s.

The clonotype originates from a middle-aged woman in good health. Sample: naive CD4+ T cells from blood.

The CDR3 reads CASRETSGGASVDTQYF. The CDR3 DNA sequence: TGCGCCAGCAGGGAGACTAGCGGGGGGGCCTCGGTAGATACGCAGTATTTT. The V gene is TRBV10-2, the J gene TRBJ2-3; 14 bases match TRBD2. Germline V gene lookup returns CDR1 WSHSY and CDR2 SAAADI. The V gene end was trimmed by 6 bases and the J gene end by 5 bases; junction bases not matched to a gene: 10. This CDR3 is built from 17 residues.